This T cell receptor beta chain was sequenced for a study of T-cell reconstitution after alpha-beta-depleted transplantation in children. Study observations and caveats: In patients about two months after transplant, alpha-beta T cells reportedly arose from several hundred expanded graft clones. Some patients owed their high day-60 TCRbeta diversity to surviving recipient T cells and thymic progenitors.

The CDR3 sequence is 13 residues long. Deletions cut 11 bases from V and 0 bases from J, with 11 bases between. Per the germline V gene, CDR1 is MNHNS and CDR2 is SASEGT. This clonotype was counted a few times. No antigen is known for it. This sample's TCRbeta library carried unique molecular identifier barcodes. One entry per CDR3 protein results from TCRdb running MiXCR on the PCR reads. The repertoire holds around 450,000 distinct CDR3 sequences, with roughly 16% as singletons. The V and J genes are TRBV6-1 and TRBJ2-1, with D unresolved. Material: PBMCs, mostly from graft donor cells, obtained 360 days after TCRalphabeta/CD19-depleted stem cell transplant. This sequence originates from a boy in the first two years of life who had a stem cell transplant for Wiskott-Aldrich syndrome, so the T cells may come from the graft donor. The CDR3 bases are TGTGCCGGGAAGGAAGCCTCCTACAATGAGCAGTTCTTC. Translating it yields CAGKEASYNEQFF.